The rows below give T cell receptor beta chains drawn from one sample of a study of blood T cell repertoires in COVID-19. TCRdb keeps only in-frame clones here, not all; method: immunoSEQ multiplex PCR. The sample yields 40,000 to 60,000 clones, about four fifths seen once. The sequenced sample consisted of peripheral blood. These receptors all come from a man between 50 and 59 years old with active COVID-19. Both conserved end residues are part of each CDR3. The order of the fields is clone size, D gene, V gene, J gene, CDR3 DNA, CDR3 protein. The D gene is left open where the match is weak. Expanded clones are given a class, and other clones once, few, many or no size at all.

abundance: .; d_gene: TRBD1; v_gene: TRBV7-2; j_gene: TRBJ1-6; CDR3nt: TGTGCCAGCAGCCCCGACAGGGGCTATAATTCACCCCTCCACTTT; CDR3aa: CASSPDRGYNSPLHF
abundance: once; d_gene: TRBD1; v_gene: TRBV9; j_gene: TRBJ2-2; CDR3nt: TGTGCCAGCAGCGTGGCCGGACAGGGGAACACCGGGGAGCTGTTTTTT; CDR3aa: CASSVAGQGNTGELFF
abundance: .; d_gene: .; v_gene: TRBV2; j_gene: TRBJ2-1; CDR3nt: TGTGCCAGCGGAAAGGACAGTTACAATGAGCAGTTCTTC; CDR3aa: CASGKDSYNEQFF
abundance: .; d_gene: .; v_gene: TRBV3-1/TRBV3-2; j_gene: TRBJ1-3; CDR3nt: TGTGCCAGCAGCCAGGCCTCTGGAAACACCATATATTTT; CDR3aa: CASSQASGNTIYF
abundance: .; d_gene: .; v_gene: TRBV14; j_gene: TRBJ2-5; CDR3nt: TGTGCCAGCAGCCAAGATCTAGAGGCGGAGACCCAGTACTTC; CDR3aa: CASSQDLEAETQYF
abundance: .; d_gene: .; v_gene: TRBV6-5; j_gene: TRBJ1-3; CDR3nt: TGTGCCAGCAGAAATGGGGGGGGAAACACCATATATTTT; CDR3aa: CASRNGGGNTIYF
abundance: .; d_gene: .; v_gene: TRBV2; j_gene: TRBJ2-2; CDR3nt: TGTGCCAGCAAGAGACAGAACACCGGGGAGCTGTTTTTT; CDR3aa: CASKRQNTGELFF
abundance: .; d_gene: TRBD2; v_gene: TRBV19; j_gene: TRBJ2-1; CDR3nt: TGTGCTAGCGGGGGGTCCTCCTACAATGAGCAGTTCTTC; CDR3aa: CASGGSSYNEQFF
abundance: few; d_gene: .; v_gene: TRBV7-2; j_gene: TRBJ2-2; CDR3nt: TGTGCCAGCAGCTTAATACTCGCGAACACCGGGGAGCTGTTTTTT; CDR3aa: CASSLILANTGELFF
abundance: .; d_gene: .; v_gene: TRBV5-1; j_gene: TRBJ1-2; CDR3nt: TGCGCCAGCAGCTTAGAAGGAGGGGTTTATAACTATGGCTACACCTTC; CDR3aa: CASSLEGGVYNYGYTF
abundance: .; d_gene: .; v_gene: TRBV24-1; j_gene: TRBJ2-5; CDR3nt: TGTGCCACCAGTGACCCTAAGAGAGGGCAAGAGACCCAGTACTTC; CDR3aa: CATSDPKRGQETQYF
abundance: few; d_gene: .; v_gene: TRBV9; j_gene: TRBJ2-1; CDR3nt: TGTGCCAGCAGTCCTAGGTTGGAGGCATGGCACAATGAGCAGTTCTTC; CDR3aa: CASSPRLEAWHNEQFF
abundance: .; d_gene: .; v_gene: TRBV5-1; j_gene: TRBJ2-5; CDR3nt: TGCGCCAGCACCGTGGGGCAGGGTTGGGAGACCCAGTACTTC; CDR3aa: CASTVGQGWETQYF
abundance: .; d_gene: TRBD2; v_gene: TRBV5-4; j_gene: TRBJ2-3; CDR3nt: TGTGCCAGCAGCCCTGGTCAGCGGGGGGCACCAGGGACGCAGTATTTT; CDR3aa: CASSPGQRGAPGTQYF
abundance: .; d_gene: .; v_gene: TRBV19; j_gene: TRBJ2-5; CDR3nt: TGTGCCAGTAGTCTACGACAGTTTGGGACAACGAGAGAGACCCAGTACTTC; CDR3aa: CASSLRQFGTTRETQYF
abundance: .; d_gene: .; v_gene: TRBV1; j_gene: TRBJ1-5; CDR3nt: TGCACCAGCAGCCAAGATTGTAGGAGGACAGGGGGGTTTGAAGCCCAGCATTTT; CDR3aa: CTSSQDCRRTGGFEAQHF
abundance: .; d_gene: .; v_gene: TRBV9; j_gene: TRBJ1-2; CDR3nt: TGTGCCAGCAGCGTATCCCCACGGGGGATCGATGGCTACACCTTC; CDR3aa: CASSVSPRGIDGYTF
abundance: .; d_gene: .; v_gene: TRBV20-1; j_gene: TRBJ2-5; CDR3nt: TGCAGTGCCAACGGGGAGGTGACCCAGTACTTC; CDR3aa: CSANGEVTQYF
abundance: .; d_gene: TRBD1; v_gene: TRBV7-8; j_gene: TRBJ2-5; CDR3nt: TGTGCCAGCAGCTTGATCAGGGGGCTTTTGGAGACCCAGTACTTC; CDR3aa: CASSLIRGLLETQYF
abundance: .; d_gene: .; v_gene: TRBV6-9; j_gene: TRBJ2-7; CDR3nt: TGTGCCAGCAGTTATCAGGGGCCGAGATACGAGCAGTACTTC; CDR3aa: CASSYQGPRYEQYF
abundance: .; d_gene: .; v_gene: TRBV4-3; j_gene: TRBJ2-1; CDR3nt: TGCGCCAGCAGCCAAGATGTACAGGACAATGAGCAGTTCTTC; CDR3aa: CASSQDVQDNEQFF
abundance: .; d_gene: .; v_gene: TRBV5-6; j_gene: TRBJ2-4; CDR3nt: TGTGCCAGCAGTTTAACAGGATTACTAGCCAAAAACATTCAGTACTTC; CDR3aa: CASSLTGLLAKNIQYF
abundance: .; d_gene: .; v_gene: TRBV4-1; j_gene: TRBJ2-3; CDR3nt: TGCGCCAGCAGCCAAGTAGGGGATCCAGATACGCAGTATTTT; CDR3aa: CASSQVGDPDTQYF
abundance: .; d_gene: TRBD1; v_gene: TRBV11-2; j_gene: TRBJ1-2; CDR3nt: TGTGCCAGCAGCCGTAACGACAGGGACTATGGCTACACCTTC; CDR3aa: CASSRNDRDYGYTF
abundance: .; d_gene: TRBD1; v_gene: TRBV4-1; j_gene: TRBJ2-2; CDR3nt: TGCGCCAGCAGCCTACAGGGGAGCGGGGAGCTGTTTTTT; CDR3aa: CASSLQGSGELFF
abundance: .; d_gene: .; v_gene: TRBV7-9; j_gene: TRBJ2-5; CDR3nt: TGTGCCAGCAGCCAGATTATGACAGCCCAAGAGACCCAGTACTTC; CDR3aa: CASSQIMTAQETQYF
abundance: .; d_gene: .; v_gene: TRBV10-3; j_gene: TRBJ2-7; CDR3nt: TGTGCCATCAGGCGGGACGGGAGCTCCTACGAGCAGTACTTC; CDR3aa: CAIRRDGSSYEQYF
abundance: .; d_gene: .; v_gene: TRBV4-1; j_gene: TRBJ2-7; CDR3nt: TGCGCCAGCAGCCATGGCGTTCAGGGAAAACCGGGTCCATACTTC; CDR3aa: CASSHGVQGKPGPYF
abundance: .; d_gene: .; v_gene: TRBV13; j_gene: TRBJ1-2; CDR3nt: TGTGCCAGCAGCCCCAGGGGAGAGCCTAACTATGGCTACACCTTC; CDR3aa: CASSPRGEPNYGYTF
abundance: .; d_gene: .; v_gene: TRBV7-2; j_gene: TRBJ1-2; CDR3nt: TGTGCCAGCAGCACGGGGGGCTATGGCTACACCTTC; CDR3aa: CASSTGGYGYTF
abundance: .; d_gene: TRBD1; v_gene: TRBV19; j_gene: TRBJ1-3; CDR3nt: TGTGCCAGTCAGGACAGGCCGAGCTCTGGAAACACCATATATTTT; CDR3aa: CASQDRPSSGNTIYF
abundance: .; d_gene: TRBD2; v_gene: TRBV19; j_gene: TRBJ2-7; CDR3nt: TGTGCCAGTAGTATCCTAGCGGGGGATGCCCTCGGGGAGCAGTACTTC; CDR3aa: CASSILAGDALGEQYF
abundance: few; d_gene: TRBD2; v_gene: TRBV6-2/TRBV6-3; j_gene: TRBJ2-7; CDR3nt: TGTGCCAGCAGCCGCCCTCTAGCGGGGGCCTCCTACGAGCAGTACTTC; CDR3aa: CASSRPLAGASYEQYF
abundance: .; d_gene: .; v_gene: TRBV28; j_gene: TRBJ1-1; CDR3nt: TGTGCCAGCAGAACACAGGGTGGTGAAGCTTTCTTT; CDR3aa: CASRTQGGEAFF
abundance: .; d_gene: .; v_gene: TRBV6-2/TRBV6-3; j_gene: TRBJ2-4; CDR3nt: TGTGCCAGCAGCTCAGTGGACTATGCCAAAAACATTCAGTACTTC; CDR3aa: CASSSVDYAKNIQYF